This T cell receptor beta chain comes out of a study of identical twins. Notes on the study in general: Shared out-of-frame alpha sequences (those common to twins) showed excess low generation probability.

Regarding this clonotype: Its antigen is as yet unknown.

CDR1 and CDR2 from the germline V gene are SQVTM and ANQGSEA. Trimming cost V 4 bases and J 5 bases, with 20 bases left between them. CDR3 length: 15 residues. Each CDR3 protein gets one entry after TCRdb re-called the 5' RACE reads with MiXCR. The table has approximately 1.8 million distinct CDR3 sequences, 32% seen once. The chain combines TRBV29-1 with TRBJ1-1; D call uncertain. This TCR came from a newborn girl in good health. Sequencing input: cord blood. The CDR3: CSVVGSSHAGTEAFF. The DNA of the CDR3 is TGCAGCGTTGTGGGGTCTAGTCATGCCGGGACTGAAGCTTTCTTT.